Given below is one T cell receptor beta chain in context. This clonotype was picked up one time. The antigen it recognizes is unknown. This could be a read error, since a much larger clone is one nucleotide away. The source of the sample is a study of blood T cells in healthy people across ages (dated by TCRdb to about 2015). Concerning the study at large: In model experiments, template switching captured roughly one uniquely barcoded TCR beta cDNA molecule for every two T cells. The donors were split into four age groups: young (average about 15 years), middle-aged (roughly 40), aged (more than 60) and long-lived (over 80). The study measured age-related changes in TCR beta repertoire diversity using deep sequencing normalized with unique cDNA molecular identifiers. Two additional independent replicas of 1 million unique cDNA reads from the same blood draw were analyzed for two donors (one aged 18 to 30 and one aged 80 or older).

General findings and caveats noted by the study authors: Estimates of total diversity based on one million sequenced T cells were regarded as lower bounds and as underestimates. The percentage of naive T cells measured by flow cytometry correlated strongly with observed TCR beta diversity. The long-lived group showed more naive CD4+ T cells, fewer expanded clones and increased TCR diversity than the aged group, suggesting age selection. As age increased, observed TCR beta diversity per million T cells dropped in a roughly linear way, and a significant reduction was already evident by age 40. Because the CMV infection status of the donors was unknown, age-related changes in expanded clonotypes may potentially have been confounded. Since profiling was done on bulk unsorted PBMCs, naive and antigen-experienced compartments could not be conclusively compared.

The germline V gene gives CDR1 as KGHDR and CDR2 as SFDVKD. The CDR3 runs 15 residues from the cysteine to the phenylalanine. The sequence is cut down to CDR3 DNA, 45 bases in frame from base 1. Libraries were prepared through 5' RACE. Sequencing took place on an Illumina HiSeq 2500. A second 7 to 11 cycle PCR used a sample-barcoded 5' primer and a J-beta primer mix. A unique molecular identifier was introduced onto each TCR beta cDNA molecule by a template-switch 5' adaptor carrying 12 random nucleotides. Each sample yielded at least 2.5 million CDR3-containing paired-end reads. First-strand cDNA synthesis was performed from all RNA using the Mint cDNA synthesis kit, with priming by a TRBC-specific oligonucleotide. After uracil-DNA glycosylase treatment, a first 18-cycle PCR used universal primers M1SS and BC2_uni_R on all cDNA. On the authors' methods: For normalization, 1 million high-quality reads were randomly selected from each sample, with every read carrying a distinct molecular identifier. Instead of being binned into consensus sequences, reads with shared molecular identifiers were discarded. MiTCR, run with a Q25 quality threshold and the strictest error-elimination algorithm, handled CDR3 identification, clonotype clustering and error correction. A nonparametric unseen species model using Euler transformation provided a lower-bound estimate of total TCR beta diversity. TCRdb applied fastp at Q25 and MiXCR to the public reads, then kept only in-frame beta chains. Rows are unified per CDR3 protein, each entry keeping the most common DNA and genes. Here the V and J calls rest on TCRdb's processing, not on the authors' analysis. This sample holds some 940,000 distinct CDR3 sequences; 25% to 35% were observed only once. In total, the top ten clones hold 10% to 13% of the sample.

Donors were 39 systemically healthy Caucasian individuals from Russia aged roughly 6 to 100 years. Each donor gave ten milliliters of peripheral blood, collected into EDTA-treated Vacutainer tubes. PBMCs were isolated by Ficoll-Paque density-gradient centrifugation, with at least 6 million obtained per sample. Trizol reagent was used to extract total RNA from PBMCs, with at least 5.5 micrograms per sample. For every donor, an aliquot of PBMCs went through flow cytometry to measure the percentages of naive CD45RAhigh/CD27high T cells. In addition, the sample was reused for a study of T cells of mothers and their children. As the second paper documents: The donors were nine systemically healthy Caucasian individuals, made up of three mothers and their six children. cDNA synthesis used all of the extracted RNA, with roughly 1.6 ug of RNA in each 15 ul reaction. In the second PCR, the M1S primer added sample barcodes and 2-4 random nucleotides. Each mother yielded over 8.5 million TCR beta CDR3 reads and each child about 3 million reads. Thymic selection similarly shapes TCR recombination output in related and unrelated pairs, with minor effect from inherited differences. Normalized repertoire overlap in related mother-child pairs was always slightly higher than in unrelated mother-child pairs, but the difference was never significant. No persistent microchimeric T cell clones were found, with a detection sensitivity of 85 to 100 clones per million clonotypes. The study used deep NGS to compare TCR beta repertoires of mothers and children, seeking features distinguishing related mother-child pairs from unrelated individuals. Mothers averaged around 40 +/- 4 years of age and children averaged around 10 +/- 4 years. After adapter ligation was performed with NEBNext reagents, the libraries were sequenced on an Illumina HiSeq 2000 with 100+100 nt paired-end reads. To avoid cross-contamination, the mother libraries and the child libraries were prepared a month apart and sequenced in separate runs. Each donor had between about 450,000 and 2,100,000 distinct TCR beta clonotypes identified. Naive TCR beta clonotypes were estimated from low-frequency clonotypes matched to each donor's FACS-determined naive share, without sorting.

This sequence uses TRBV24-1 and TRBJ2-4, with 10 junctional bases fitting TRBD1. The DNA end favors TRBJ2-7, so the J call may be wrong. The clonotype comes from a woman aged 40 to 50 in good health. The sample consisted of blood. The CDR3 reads CAASDTGTGVVEQYF. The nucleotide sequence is TGTGCCGCCAGTGATACCGGGACAGGGGTTGTCGAGCAGTACTTC.